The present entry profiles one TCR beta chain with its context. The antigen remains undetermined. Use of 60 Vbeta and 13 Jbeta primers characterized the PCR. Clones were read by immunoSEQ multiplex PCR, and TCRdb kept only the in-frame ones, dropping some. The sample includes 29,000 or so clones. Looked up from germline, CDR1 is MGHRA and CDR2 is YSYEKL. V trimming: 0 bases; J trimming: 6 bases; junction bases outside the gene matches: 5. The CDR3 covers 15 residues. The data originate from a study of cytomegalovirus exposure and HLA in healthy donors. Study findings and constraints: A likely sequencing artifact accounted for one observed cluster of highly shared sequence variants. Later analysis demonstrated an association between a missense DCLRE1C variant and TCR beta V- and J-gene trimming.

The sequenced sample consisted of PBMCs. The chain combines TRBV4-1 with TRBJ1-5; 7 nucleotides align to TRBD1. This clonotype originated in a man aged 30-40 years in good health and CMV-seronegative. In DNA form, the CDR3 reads TGCGCCAGCAGCCAAGAGTTGGCAGGGGGTCAGCCCCAGCATTTT. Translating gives CASSQELAGGQPQHF.